A single sample is the source of the 27 T cell receptor beta chains below, sequenced in a study of blood T cell repertoires in COVID-19. TCRdb keeps only in-frame clones here, not all; method: immunoSEQ multiplex PCR. The sample consists of tens of thousands of clones, approximately 80% of them appearing once. The sample was peripheral blood. Receptors were obtained from an elderly man with acute or convalescent COVID-19.

This clone was found once. The CDR3: CATQGWGRAGELFF. In nucleotides, the CDR3 is TGTGCCACCCAAGGTTGGGGGAGGGCCGGGGAGCTGTTTTTT. The chain combines TRBV24-1 with TRBJ2-2; 7 bases match TRBD2. Trimming took 9 bases from V and 6 from J; bases not matched to a gene: 9. The CDR3 length is 14 residues. CDR1 KGHDR and CDR2 SFDVKD come from the germline V gene.

V and J are TRBV6-1 and TRBJ2-7; 11 positions agree with TRBD1. V gave up 3 bases and J gave up 3 bases; unmatched junction bases: 10. Germline assignment: CDR1 MNHNS and CDR2 SASEGT. The CDR3 is made up of 17 amino acids. The CDR3 DNA sequence: TGTGCCAGCAGTGAGGGATATGGGACAGGGGGGAACTACGAGCAGTACTTC. It specifies CASSEGYGTGGNYEQYF.

This clone has a handful of counts. The chain uses TRBV5-1 and TRBJ2-5, with D maybe TRBD1 (6 bases). Germline V lookup: CDR1 SGHRS, CDR2 YFSETQ. Trimming left V 3 bases short and J 1 base short, with 10 bases between. The CDR3 is made up of 14 amino acids. DNA of the CDR3: TGCGCCAGCAGCTCAGGACAGATCCAAGAGACCCAGTACTTC. Translated: CASSSGQIQETQYF.

This sequence joins TRBV27 and TRBJ2-3, with 13 bases fitting TRBD2. The CDR3 has 16 amino acids. The germline CDR1 and CDR2 sequences are MNHEY and SMNVEV (reference sequence). J was trimmed by 4 bases and V by 5 bases; bases with no gene match: 6. The CDR3 nucleotides read TGTGCCAGCAGTCCAACTAGCGGGAGGGCCCCAGATACGCAGTATTTT. Protein sequence: CASSPTSGRAPDTQYF.

This clone was counted once. This chain links TRBV7-2 with TRBJ2-7, with D unresolved. V was clipped by 0 bases and J by 7 bases, with 4 bases between them. Germline V gene lookup returns CDR1 SGHTA and CDR2 FQGNSA. CDR3 length equals 11 residues. The chain's CDR3 is CASSLAAEQYF. The CDR3 nucleotides are TGTGCCAGCAGCTTAGCGGCAGAGCAGTACTTC.

The rearrangement joins TRBV5-1 to TRBJ2-5, with 11 bases aligning to TRBD1. Germline CDR1 and CDR2: SGHRS and YFSETQ. Trimming at V came to 1 base and at J to 4 bases, leaving 6 bases not matched to a gene. The CDR3 loop spans 16 amino acids. The DNA for the CDR3 is TGCGCCAGCAGCTTGTTCCTAGGGACAGGGGGAGAGACCCAGTACTTC. Translating gives CASSLFLGTGGETQYF.

The V call is TRBV6-4, the J call TRBJ2-5; TRBD1 matches 8 bases. V shed 5 bases, J shed 2 bases, and the junction held 19 bases outside the gene matches. The CDR3 loop spans 19 amino acids. Germline V CDR1 and CDR2: MRHNA, SNTAGT. CDR3: CASSFSDRVTAVRQETQYF. For the CDR3, the DNA is TGTGCCAGCAGTTTCTCGGACAGGGTTACAGCGGTGAGGCAAGAGACCCAGTACTTC.

The gene calls are TRBV7-2 and TRBJ2-1; TRBD2 matches 10 bases. Trimming took 5 bases from V and 7 from J; bases not matched to a gene: 14. The CDR3 runs 17 residues. CDR1 and CDR2 from the germline V gene are SGHTA and FQGNSA. CDR3 in amino acids: CASSQSALAGVSNEQFF. CDR3 sequence (DNA): TGTGCCAGCAGCCAATCCGCTCTAGCGGGAGTTTCGAATGAGCAGTTCTTC.

This chain joins TRBV18 and TRBJ2-2; 8 bases line up with TRBD2. Germline V gene sequence: CDR1 KGHSH, CDR2 LQKENI. The CDR3 extends over 15 amino acids. V gave up 6 bases and J gave up 1 base; unmatched junction bases: 4. CDR3 nucleotides: TGTGCCAGCTCGACAGCGGGAGAGAACACCGGGGAGCTGTTTTTT. Protein: CASSTAGENTGELFF.

This clone was seen more than once but under ten times. V usage is TRBV5-1 and J usage is TRBJ1-5, with 8 bases that match TRBD1. The germline CDR1 and CDR2 sequences are SGHRS and YFSETQ. J lost 0 bases, V lost 3 bases, and 5 bases had no gene match. The CDR3 totals 16 residues. The CDR3 region has the DNA TGCGCCAGCAGCTCCGACAGGGGCTATAGCAATCAGCCCCAGCATTTT. This encodes CASSSDRGYSNQPQHF. Variable domain in full (rest from reference TRBV5-1 and TRBJ1-5): KAGVTQTPRYLIKTRGQQVTLSCSPISGHRSVSWYQQTPGQGLQFLFEYFSETQRNKGNFPGRFSGRQFSNSRSEMNVSTLELGDSALYLCASSSDRGYSNQPQHFGDGTRLSIL.

A word on this clone: Mismatch with germline at one junction end may stem from a read error. CDR3 DNA sequence: TGTGCCAGCAGCTTATCCGGGACAGGGGGCAAGCAGCCCCAGCATTTT. It specifies CASSLSGTGGKQPQHF. The chain links TRBV7-2 to TRBJ1-5; 12 nucleotides agree with TRBD1. The CDR3 loop spans 16 amino acids. The germline gives CDR1 SGHTA, CDR2 FQGNSA. Combining the CDR3 with reference TRBV7-2 and TRBJ1-5 gives the whole variable domain GAGVSQSPSNKVTEKGKDVELRCDPISGHTALYWYRQSLGQGLEFLIYFQGNSAPDKSGLPSDRFSAERTGGSVSTLTIQRTQQEDSAVYLCASSLSGTGGKQPQHFGDGTRLSIL.

J is TRBJ2-7 and V is TRBV28, with a tentative D call TRBD1 (6 bases). V lost 6 bases and J 4 bases, leaving 22 bases between the germline ends. CDR1 and CDR2 (germline): MDHEN, SYDVKM. The CDR3 covers 16 residues. The CDR3 region has the DNA TGTGCCAGCAGCAATTACCCCGGGACACTTTCTTACGAGCAGTACTTC. Its protein product is CASSNYPGTLSYEQYF.

J is TRBJ1-2 and V is TRBV10-3, with a tentative D call TRBD1 (6 bases). The V gene's germline CDR1 is ENHRY and CDR2 SYGVKD. The length of the CDR3 is 15 residues. Trimming shortened V by 7 bases and J by 0 bases, and 15 bases separated the two germline ends. CDR3 coding DNA: TGTGCCATCAAGGGGCAGGGGCCAACTAACTATGGCTACACCTTC. Protein sequence: CAIKGQGPTNYGYTF.

Comments on this clone: At the DNA level, this CDR3 is encoded by other sequences in the same sample as well. The chain has TRBV18 and TRBJ2-5; TRBD1 is a possible D gene (7 bases). There are 13 residues in the CDR3. V was trimmed by 6 bases and J by 2 bases, leaving 10 bases between them. Germline-derived CDR1 and CDR2 are KGHSH and LQKENI. CDR3 DNA sequence: TGTGCCAGCTCGCGGGACAGACAAGAGACCCAGTACTTC. Its protein product is CASSRDRQETQYF.

The V and J genes are TRBV20-1 and TRBJ2-7; 8 bases agree with TRBD2. The V gene's germline CDR1 is DFQATT and CDR2 SNEGSKA (reference sequence). Trimming cost V 3 bases and J 2 bases; bases outside gene matches: 12. The CDR3 covers 16 residues. The CDR3 nucleotides are TGCAGTGCTAGTGGGGGTTCAGCGGGAGTAACCTACGAGCAGTACTTC. This encodes CSASGGSAGVTYEQYF.

The chain joins TRBV19 to TRBJ2-1; TRBD2 aligns across 12 bases. The V and J ends lost 5 bases and 7 bases, in that order; junction bases with no gene match: 6. CDR1 LNHDA and CDR2 SQIVND come from the germline V gene (reference sequence). CDR3 size: 15 residues. The CDR3, as DNA: TGTGCCAGTAGTTTTTCTAGCGGGAGGGCGAATGAGCAGTTCTTC. This gives the protein CASSFSSGRANEQFF. Full variable domain (missing parts from reference TRBV19 and TRBJ2-1): DGGITQSPKYLFRKEGQNVTLSCEQNLNHDAMYWYRQDPGQGLRLIYYSQIVNDFQKGDIAEGYSVSREKKESFPLTVTSAQKNPTAFYLCASSFSSGRANEQFFGPGTRLTVL.

The chain carries TRBV28 and TRBJ2-2, with D uncertain. CDR3 length: 14 residues. The germline V gene has CDR1 MDHEN and CDR2 SYDVKM. V was pared by 2 bases and J by 7 bases, with 11 bases between. The chain's CDR3 is CASSLGRGHGELFF. The CDR3 region has the DNA TGTGCCAGCAGTTTAGGTAGAGGTCACGGGGAGCTGTTTTTT.

This clone was counted between two and nine times. The gene calls are TRBV18 and TRBJ1-1; D unclear. The CDR3 consists of 14 residues. Trimming took off 3 bases at V and 5 bases at J, with 13 bases between the two ends. The germline V gene has CDR1 KGHSH and CDR2 LQKENI. CDR3 in amino acids: CASSPGGSRTEAFF. The CDR3 DNA reads as TGTGCCAGCTCACCGGGAGGAAGCCGAACTGAAGCTTTCTTT. Filled out from reference TRBV18 and TRBJ1-1, the complete variable domain reads NAGVMQNPRHLVRRRGQEARLRCSPMKGHSHVYWYRQLPEEGLKFMVYLQKENIIDESGMPKERFSAEFPKEGPSILRIQQVVRGDSAAYFCASSPGGSRTEAFFGQGTRLTVV.

This chain joins TRBV28 and TRBJ1-3; TRBD1 might be the D (5 bases). This CDR3 has 14 residues. V lost 6 bases and J lost 1, with 10 bases in between. Per germline, CDR1 MDHEN and CDR2 SYDVKM. This CDR3 reads CASRLQESGNTIYF. Written as DNA, the CDR3 is TGTGCCAGCAGGCTACAGGAATCTGGAAACACCATATATTTT.

V and J are TRBV6-5 and TRBJ1-5; 7 nucleotides line up with TRBD1. The CDR3 spans 13 residues. The J segment lost 6 bases and the V segment lost 4 bases, leaving 3 bases of the junction unmatched. Germline loops: CDR1 MNHEY, CDR2 SVGAGI. CDR3 in amino acids: CASSWDSLQPQHF. In nucleotides, the CDR3 is TGTGCCAGCAGTTGGGACAGCCTTCAGCCCCAGCATTTT.

The chain has TRBV6-2 or TRBV6-3 and TRBJ2-4, with D possibly TRBD2 on 5 matching bases. The V gene's germline CDR1 is MNHEY and CDR2 SVGEGT. The germline V and J ends were trimmed by 2 bases and 3 bases, with 17 bases remaining between them. The CDR3 has 17 residues. In DNA form, the CDR3 reads TGTGCCAGCAGTTACCCCCTTAGGGCGAGCGGCAAAAACATTCAGTACTTC. It translates to CASSYPLRASGKNIQYF.

In this sample, this clone turned up once. The chain recombines TRBV2 with TRBJ1-1, with 9 nucleotides matching TRBD1. V dropped 7 bases and J dropped 2; count of bases not matched to a gene: 5. CDR3 length equals 14 residues. Germline V lookup: CDR1 SNHLY, CDR2 FYNNEI. DNA for the CDR3: TGTGCCAGCAAAGAACAGGGGGCTAACACTGAAGCTTTCTTT. Its protein is CASKEQGANTEAFF.

The chain has TRBV5-1 and TRBJ2-3, with 9 bases lining up with TRBD1. CDR1 is SGHRS, CDR2 YFSETQ, per germline. Trimming removed 0 bases from V and 10 bases from J; junction bases left unmatched: 3. The CDR3 has 13 amino acids. The CDR3 spells CASSLGTGEAQYF. CDR3 in DNA: TGCGCCAGCAGCTTGGGGACAGGGGAAGCGCAGTATTTT.

This clone appeared many times. The genes are TRBV5-3 and TRBJ1-1; D possibly corresponds to TRBD1 (6 bases). TRBV5-3 is an ORF for which the function is uncertain. Trimming cost V 5 bases and J 0 bases, with 14 bases left between them. This CDR3 contains 15 residues. CDR3 loop: CARSPKQGVNTEAFF. The CDR3 DNA sequence: TGTGCCAGAAGTCCAAAACAGGGAGTGAACACTGAAGCTTTCTTT.

This clone occurred a few times. V usage is TRBV6-2 or TRBV6-3 and J usage is TRBJ2-7; 11 bases are shared with TRBD1. CDR3 length equals 14 residues. V shed 5 bases, J shed 5 bases, and the junction held 5 bases outside the gene matches. Per germline, CDR1 MNHEY and CDR2 SVGEGT. The CDR3 sequence: CASSDRDRGDEQYF. Written as DNA, the CDR3 is TGTGCCAGCAGTGACCGGGACAGGGGGGACGAGCAGTACTTC.

The genes are TRBV2 and TRBJ1-1; 8 bases agree with TRBD1. The germline V gene has CDR1 SNHLY and CDR2 FYNNEI. Trimming took 9 bases from V and 6 from J; bases not matched to a gene: 12. The CDR3 sequence is 14 residues long. The CDR3 DNA follows: TGTGCCAGTTTCTCGGACAGGGATATTTCTGAAGCTTTCTTT. This sequence encodes CASFSDRDISEAFF.

The chain carries TRBV28 and TRBJ1-5; D is possibly TRBD1 (5 bases). The length of the CDR3 is 14 residues. Germline CDR1 reads MDHEN; CDR2 reads SYDVKM. Trimming took off 8 bases at V and 2 bases at J, with 13 bases between the two ends. DNA for the CDR3: TGTGCCAGCGTCGGAGGGACCCGCAATCAGCCCCAGCATTTT. Protein sequence: CASVGGTRNQPQHF.